This is a list of T cell receptor beta chains from one sample in a study of T cells in Graves' hyperthyroidism and ophthalmopathy. TCRdb passed the multiplex PCR reads through MiXCR, listing each CDR3 protein once. The sample carries about 260,000 distinct CDR3 sequences, around 15% recorded once. Sequencing input: blood. These receptor sequences come from a woman aged 18-29 years with Graves' ophthalmopathy. Each CDR3 is given with its conserved first and last residue. Each record gives: J gene, clone size, D gene, V gene, CDR3 protein, CDR3 DNA. The D gene is left open where the match is weak. Clone size is given for some rows only: seen once, a few or many times, or a class if the clone is expanded.

j_call: TRBJ2-5; clone_size: many; d_call: -; v_call: TRBV15; cdr3_aa: CATSKQGSRQETQYF; cdr3_nt: TGTGCCACCAGCAAACAGGGAAGTAGGCAAGAGACCCAGTACTTC
j_call: TRBJ2-3; clone_size: many; d_call: TRBD1; v_call: TRBV6-2/TRBV6-3; cdr3_aa: CASSYQGDRTDTQYF; cdr3_nt: TGTGCCAGCAGTTACCAGGGGGACAGAACAGATACGCAGTATTTT
j_call: TRBJ1-3; clone_size: many; d_call: -; v_call: TRBV7-2; cdr3_aa: CASSLASRLDSSGNTIYF; cdr3_nt: TGTGCCAGCAGCTTGGCCTCCCGCTTGGACAGCTCTGGAAACACCATATATTTT
j_call: TRBJ1-1; clone_size: few; d_call: -; v_call: TRBV19; cdr3_aa: CASTFVKGSTEAFF; cdr3_nt: TGTGCCAGTACTTTCGTTAAGGGGTCCACTGAAGCTTTCTTT
j_call: TRBJ1-2; clone_size: many; d_call: -; v_call: TRBV28; cdr3_aa: CASSKRWRDGYTF; cdr3_nt: TGTGCCAGCAGTAAACGTTGGAGGGATGGCTACACCTTC
j_call: TRBJ1-1; clone_size: many; d_call: TRBD1; v_call: TRBV2; cdr3_aa: CASRGDRWNTEAFF; cdr3_nt: TGTGCCAGCAGAGGGGACAGATGGAACACTGAAGCTTTCTTT
j_call: TRBJ2-7; clone_size: many; d_call: -; v_call: TRBV28; cdr3_aa: CASSFGGGRSSYEQYF; cdr3_nt: TGTGCCAGCAGTTTTGGCGGTGGCAGGAGCTCCTACGAGCAGTACTTC
j_call: TRBJ1-1; clone_size: -; d_call: -; v_call: TRBV2; cdr3_aa: CASSYRTGYTEAFF; cdr3_nt: TGTGCCAGCAGTTACAGGACGGGATACACTGAAGCTTTCTTT
j_call: TRBJ2-1; clone_size: many; d_call: TRBD1; v_call: TRBV6-2/TRBV6-3; cdr3_aa: CASRGTGFNEQFF; cdr3_nt: TGTGCCAGCAGGGGGACAGGTTTCAATGAGCAGTTCTTC
j_call: TRBJ1-4; clone_size: -; d_call: TRBD1; v_call: TRBV4-1; cdr3_aa: CASSSRGRFLRTNEKLFF; cdr3_nt: TGCGCCAGCAGCTCCAGGGGGCGTTTTTTAAGGACTAATGAAAAACTGTTTTTT
j_call: TRBJ2-7; clone_size: many; d_call: TRBD2; v_call: TRBV5-5; cdr3_aa: CASSFASGSYEQYF; cdr3_nt: TGTGCCAGCAGCTTCGCTAGCGGCTCCTACGAGCAGTACTTC
j_call: TRBJ2-3; clone_size: many; d_call: TRBD2; v_call: TRBV7-2; cdr3_aa: CASSRLAGGPDTQYF; cdr3_nt: TGTGCCAGCAGCCGACTAGCGGGGGGGCCCGATACGCAGTATTTT
j_call: TRBJ2-1; clone_size: many; d_call: -; v_call: TRBV9; cdr3_aa: CASSTGQSSYNEQFF; cdr3_nt: TGTGCCAGCAGCACCGGGCAGAGCTCCTACAATGAGCAGTTCTTC
j_call: TRBJ2-7; clone_size: many; d_call: TRBD2; v_call: TRBV7-2; cdr3_aa: CASSGSGRGFEQYF; cdr3_nt: TGTGCCAGCAGCGGTAGCGGGAGAGGGTTCGAGCAGTACTTC
j_call: TRBJ1-1; clone_size: many; d_call: -; v_call: TRBV3-1; cdr3_aa: CASSHGVNTEAFF; cdr3_nt: TGTGCCAGCAGCCATGGGGTAAACACTGAAGCTTTCTTT
j_call: TRBJ1-3; clone_size: many; d_call: TRBD1; v_call: TRBV7-8; cdr3_aa: CASSPSPGTDSGNTIYF; cdr3_nt: TGTGCCAGCAGCCCCTCGCCTGGGACAGACTCTGGAAACACCATATATTTT
j_call: TRBJ1-6; clone_size: many; d_call: -; v_call: TRBV7-3; cdr3_aa: CASSLYINSPLHF; cdr3_nt: TGTGCCAGCAGCTTATACATTAATTCACCCCTCCACTTT
j_call: TRBJ1-2; clone_size: many; d_call: -; v_call: TRBV29-1; cdr3_aa: CSVEEGANYGYTF; cdr3_nt: TGCAGCGTTGAAGAGGGAGCTAACTATGGCTACACCTTC
j_call: TRBJ2-7; clone_size: -; d_call: -; v_call: TRBV27; cdr3_aa: CASGRDPAYEQYF; cdr3_nt: TGTGCCAGCGGCCGGGACCCCGCCTACGAGCAGTACTTC
j_call: TRBJ2-5; clone_size: many; d_call: TRBD1; v_call: TRBV7-8; cdr3_aa: CASSIRDRGAETQYF; cdr3_nt: TGTGCCAGCAGCATAAGGGACAGGGGGGCAGAGACCCAGTACTTC
j_call: TRBJ2-2; clone_size: few; d_call: TRBD2; v_call: TRBV11-2; cdr3_aa: CASSSYPPSGGSAGELFF; cdr3_nt: TGTGCCAGCAGTTCCTATCCCCCAAGCGGGGGCTCGGCCGGGGAGCTGTTTTTT
j_call: TRBJ1-1; clone_size: many; d_call: -; v_call: TRBV20-1; cdr3_aa: CSARPGTVNTEAFF; cdr3_nt: TGCAGTGCTCGTCCCGGGACGGTGAACACTGAAGCTTTCTTT
j_call: TRBJ1-1; clone_size: few; d_call: TRBD1; v_call: TRBV7-8; cdr3_aa: CASSLGQGIEAFF; cdr3_nt: TGTGCCAGCAGCTTAGGACAGGGGATTGAAGCTTTCTTT
j_call: TRBJ2-1; clone_size: many; d_call: TRBD2; v_call: TRBV20-1; cdr3_aa: CSARDLASGGTEQFF; cdr3_nt: TGCAGTGCTAGAGATCTGGCTAGCGGGGGGACTGAGCAGTTCTTC